This T cell receptor beta chain was profiled in a study of beta chain features in type 1 diabetes. Points from the study as a whole: For Type 1 diabetes patients, all four CD4+ subsets carried TCRB CDR3s that were moderately but significantly shorter. Patients and controls would share equally any PCR tilt toward shorter templates.

Sorting of CD4+ naive, central memory, regulatory and stem cell-like memory cells was performed via CD45RO/CCR7/CD25/CD127/CD95/CD27. In the case of this clone: The antigen is undetermined.

The whole isolated RNA underwent reverse transcription, so sequencing captured expressed TCRB transcripts. TCRdb's copy holds only in-frame clones and misses some; the assay was immunoSEQ multiplex PCR. The table lists 300,000 to 350,000 clones, about 13% of them singletons. The CDR3 loop spans 11 amino acids. Per the germline V gene, CDR1 is DFQATT and CDR2 is SNEGSKA (reference sequence). Losses at the gene ends were 5 bases for V and 5 bases for J; bases not matched to a gene: 1. Specimen: naive CD4+ T cells from blood. The chain joins TRBV20-1 to TRBJ1-2; 8 nucleotides agree with TRBD1. This TCR was recovered from a woman under 30 with type 1 diabetes. This CDR3 is CSAWTGYGYTF. As DNA, the CDR3 is TGCAGTGCTTGGACAGGGTATGGCTACACCTTC.